The next 4 T cell receptor beta chains were all read from a single sample in a study of metastatic and nonmetastatic thyroid tumors. Patients had received no treatment of any kind before thyroid surgery. With MiXCR, TCRdb reprocessed the PCR reads. Of roughly 58,000 clones detected, approximately 4% appear once; the ten largest clones hold approximately 20%. Sequenced: blood. The receptors here all came from a female donor with papillary thyroid cancer or a benign thyroid nodule (not recorded which). Some clones in this sample may be carry-over from other donors' samples.

This clone showed up many times. The chain joins TRBV11-2 to TRBJ2-3; D call uncertain. CDR1 is SGHAT, CDR2 FQNNGV, per germline. This CDR3 contains 11 residues. V lost 7 bases to trimming and J lost 1 base, with 3 bases between them. The CDR3 nucleotides are TGTGCCAGCATCCGCACAGATACGCAGTATTTT. Amino acids: CASIRTDTQYF.

This clone appeared many times. The genes are TRBV20-1 and TRBJ2-3, with 11 bases matching TRBD2. CDR1 and CDR2 from the germline V gene are DFQATT and SNEGSKA (reference sequence). CDR3 length: 13 residues. CDR3 coding DNA: TGCAGACTAGCGGGGGCGAACACAGATACGCAGTATTTT. Translating it yields CRLAGANTDTQYF.

This chain connects TRBV27 to TRBJ2-3, with 7 bases fitting TRBD2. This CDR3 is 18 amino acids long. The V gene end was trimmed by 7 bases and the J gene end by 1 base; junction bases not matched to a gene: 17. CDR1 and CDR2 (germline): MNHEY, SMNVEV (reference sequence). In nucleotides, the CDR3 is TGTGCCAGCACTTCCACAGGATGGCGGGCGGGAGGCACAGATACGCAGTATTTT. Translating gives CASTSTGWRAGGTDTQYF.

This clone came up many times. This sequence joins TRBV5-1 and TRBJ1-5, with TRBD1 identical over 9 bases. CDR3 length equals 15 residues. Per the germline V gene, CDR1 is SGHRS and CDR2 is YFSETQ. Trimming took 4 bases from V and 2 from J; bases not matched to a gene: 4. DNA for the CDR3: TGCGCCAGCAGCAAGGGACAGGGAGGCAATCAGCCCCAGCATTTT. It yields the protein CASSKGQGGNQPQHF.